This TCR beta chain appears in the sequencing data of a study of chemoradiotherapy in HPV16-positive cancers. Germline loops: CDR1 SNHLY, CDR2 FYNNEI. There are 15 residues in the CDR3. J lost 1 base, V lost 6 bases, and 5 bases had no gene match. Profiling relied on immunoSEQ multiplex PCR, and the TCRdb table lists in-frame clones only, not all of them. The table includes tens of thousands of clones, about four fifths detected once. The chain carries TRBV2 and TRBJ2-7; 11 nucleotides agree with TRBD2. This receptor was identified in a human donor with HPV-associated anogenital cancer. The sequences come from blood, collected from a patient who underwent chemoradiotherapy. The CDR3: CASRLLAGVSYEQYF. The CDR3 nucleotides read TGTGCCAGCAGGTTACTAGCGGGGGTTTCCTACGAGCAGTACTTC.